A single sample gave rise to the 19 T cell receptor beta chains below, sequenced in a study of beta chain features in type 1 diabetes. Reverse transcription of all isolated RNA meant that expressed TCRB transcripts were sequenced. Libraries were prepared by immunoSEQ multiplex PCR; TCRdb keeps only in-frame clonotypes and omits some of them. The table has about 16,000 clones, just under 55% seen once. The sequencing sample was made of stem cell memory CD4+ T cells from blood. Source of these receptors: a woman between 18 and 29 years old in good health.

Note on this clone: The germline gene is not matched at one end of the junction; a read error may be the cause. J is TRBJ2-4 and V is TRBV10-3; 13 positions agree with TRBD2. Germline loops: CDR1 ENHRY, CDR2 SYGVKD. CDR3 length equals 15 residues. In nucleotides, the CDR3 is TGTGCCATCAGTGAGTCGGTTACTAGCGGGAGGGCCTCGGACTTC. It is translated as CAISESVTSGRASDF.

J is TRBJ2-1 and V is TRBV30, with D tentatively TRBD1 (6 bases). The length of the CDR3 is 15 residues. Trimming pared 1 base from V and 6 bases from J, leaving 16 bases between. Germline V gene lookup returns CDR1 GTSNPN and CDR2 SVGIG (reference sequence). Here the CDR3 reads CAWSAGTTKTNEQFF. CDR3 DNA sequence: TGTGCCTGGAGTGCCGGGACAACGAAAACCAATGAGCAGTTCTTC. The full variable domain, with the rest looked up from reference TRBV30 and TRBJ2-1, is SQTIHQWPATLVQPVGSPLSLECTVEGTSNPNLYWYRQAAGRGLQLLFYSVGIGQISSEVPQNLSASRPQDRQFILSSKKLLLSDSGFYLCAWSAGTTKTNEQFFGPGTRLTVL.

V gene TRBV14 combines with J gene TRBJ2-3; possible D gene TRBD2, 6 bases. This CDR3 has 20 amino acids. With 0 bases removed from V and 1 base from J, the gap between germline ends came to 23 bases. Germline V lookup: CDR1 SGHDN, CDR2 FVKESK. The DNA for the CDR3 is TGTGCCAGCAGCCAAGATTCGTTGGTCGAATGGCGGGACGGCACAGATACGCAGTATTTT. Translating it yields CASSQDSLVEWRDGTDTQYF.

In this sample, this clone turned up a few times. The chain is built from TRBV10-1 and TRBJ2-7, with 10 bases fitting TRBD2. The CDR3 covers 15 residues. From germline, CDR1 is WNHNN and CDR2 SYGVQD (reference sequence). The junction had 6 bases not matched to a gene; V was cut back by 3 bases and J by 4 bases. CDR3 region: CASSDQRGGLYEQYF. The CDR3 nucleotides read TGCGCCAGCAGTGACCAGCGGGGGGGCCTTTACGAGCAGTACTTC.

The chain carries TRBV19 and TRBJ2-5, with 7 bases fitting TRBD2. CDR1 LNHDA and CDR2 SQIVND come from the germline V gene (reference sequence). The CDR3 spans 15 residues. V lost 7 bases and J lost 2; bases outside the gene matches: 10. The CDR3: CASTPGASGQETQYF. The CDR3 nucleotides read TGTGCCAGTACCCCGGGAGCTAGCGGACAAGAGACCCAGTACTTC.

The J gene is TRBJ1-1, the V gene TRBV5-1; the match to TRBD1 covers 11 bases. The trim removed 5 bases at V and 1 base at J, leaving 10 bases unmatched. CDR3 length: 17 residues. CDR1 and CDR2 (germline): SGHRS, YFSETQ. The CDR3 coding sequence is TGCGCCAGCAGGAATGAGGGGACAGGGGGGCCGAACACTGAAGCTTTCTTT. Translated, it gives CASRNEGTGGPNTEAFF.

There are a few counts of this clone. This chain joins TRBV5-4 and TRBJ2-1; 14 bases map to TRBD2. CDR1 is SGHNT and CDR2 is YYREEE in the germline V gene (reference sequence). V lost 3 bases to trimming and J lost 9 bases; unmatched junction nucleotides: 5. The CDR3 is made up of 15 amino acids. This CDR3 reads CASSSRLAGGIEQFF. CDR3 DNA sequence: TGTGCCAGCAGCTCAAGACTAGCGGGAGGGATTGAGCAGTTCTTC.

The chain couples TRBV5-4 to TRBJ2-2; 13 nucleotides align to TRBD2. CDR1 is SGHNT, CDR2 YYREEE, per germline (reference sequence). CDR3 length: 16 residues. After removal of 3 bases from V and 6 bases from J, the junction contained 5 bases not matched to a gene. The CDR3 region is CASSSGLAGAAGELFF. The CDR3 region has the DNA TGTGCCAGCAGCTCCGGACTAGCGGGAGCCGCCGGGGAGCTGTTTTTT.

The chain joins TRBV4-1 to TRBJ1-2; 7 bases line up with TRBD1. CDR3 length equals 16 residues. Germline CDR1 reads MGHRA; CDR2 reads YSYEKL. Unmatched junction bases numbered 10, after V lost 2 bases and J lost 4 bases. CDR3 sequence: CASSQFPSTGSYGYTF. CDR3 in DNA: TGCGCCAGCAGCCAATTCCCCTCGACAGGGAGCTATGGCTACACCTTC.

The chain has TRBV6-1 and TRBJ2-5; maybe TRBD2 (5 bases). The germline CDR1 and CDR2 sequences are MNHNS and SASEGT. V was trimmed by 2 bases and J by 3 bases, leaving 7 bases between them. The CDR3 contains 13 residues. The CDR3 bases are TGTGCCAGCAGTGAATTCGGGAAAGAGACCCAGTACTTC. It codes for CASSEFGKETQYF.

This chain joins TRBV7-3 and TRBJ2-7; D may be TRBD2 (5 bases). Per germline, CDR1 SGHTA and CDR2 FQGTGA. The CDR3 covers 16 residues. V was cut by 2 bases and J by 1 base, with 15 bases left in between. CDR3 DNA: TGTGCCAGCAGCTTAGTGGAGCGGCTGCTATCCTACGAGCAGTACTTC. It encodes CASSLVERLLSYEQYF.

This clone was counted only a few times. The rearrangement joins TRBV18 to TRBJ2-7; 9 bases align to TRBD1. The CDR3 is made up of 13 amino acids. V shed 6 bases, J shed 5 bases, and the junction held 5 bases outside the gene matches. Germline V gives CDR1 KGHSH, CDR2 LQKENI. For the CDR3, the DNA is TGTGCCAGCTCGCGGGACAGGGATAACGAGCAGTACTTC. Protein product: CASSRDRDNEQYF. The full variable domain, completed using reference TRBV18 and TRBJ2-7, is NAGVMQNPRHLVRRRGQEARLRCSPMKGHSHVYWYRQLPEEGLKFMVYLQKENIIDESGMPKERFSAEFPKEGPSILRIQQVVRGDSAAYFCASSRDRDNEQYFGPGTRLTVT.

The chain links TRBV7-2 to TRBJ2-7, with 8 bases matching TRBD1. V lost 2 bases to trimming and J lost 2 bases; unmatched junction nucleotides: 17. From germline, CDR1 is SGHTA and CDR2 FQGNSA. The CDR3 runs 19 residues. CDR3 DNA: TGTGCCAGCAGCTTAAAGACGACAGGGGATGGGCATCCGACCTACGAGCAGTACTTC. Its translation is CASSLKTTGDGHPTYEQYF.

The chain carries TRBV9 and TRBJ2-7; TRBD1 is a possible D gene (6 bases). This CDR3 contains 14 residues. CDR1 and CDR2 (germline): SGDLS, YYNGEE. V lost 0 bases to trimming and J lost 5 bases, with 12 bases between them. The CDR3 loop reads CASSVAWTADEQYF. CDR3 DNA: TGTGCCAGCAGCGTAGCGTGGACAGCGGACGAGCAGTACTTC.

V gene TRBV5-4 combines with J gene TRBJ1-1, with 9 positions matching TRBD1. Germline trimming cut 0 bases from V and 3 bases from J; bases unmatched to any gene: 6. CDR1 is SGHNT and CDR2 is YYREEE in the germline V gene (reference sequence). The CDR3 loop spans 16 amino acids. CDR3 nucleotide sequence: TGTGCCAGCAGCTTGGGGGGGACAGGGCGCGACACTGAAGCTTTCTTT. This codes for CASSLGGTGRDTEAFF.

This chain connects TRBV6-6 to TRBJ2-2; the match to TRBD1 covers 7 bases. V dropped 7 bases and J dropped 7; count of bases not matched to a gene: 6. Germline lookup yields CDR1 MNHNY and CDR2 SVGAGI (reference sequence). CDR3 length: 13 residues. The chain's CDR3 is CASKHRDSGELFF. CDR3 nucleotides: TGTGCCAGCAAACATCGGGACAGCGGGGAGCTGTTTTTT.

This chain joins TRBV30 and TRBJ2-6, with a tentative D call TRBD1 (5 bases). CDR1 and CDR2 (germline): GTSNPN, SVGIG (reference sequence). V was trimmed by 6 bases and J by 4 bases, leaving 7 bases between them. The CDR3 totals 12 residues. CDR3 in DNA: TGTGCCTGCCCAGGGGGGGCCAACGTCCTGACTTTC. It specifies CACPGGANVLTF.

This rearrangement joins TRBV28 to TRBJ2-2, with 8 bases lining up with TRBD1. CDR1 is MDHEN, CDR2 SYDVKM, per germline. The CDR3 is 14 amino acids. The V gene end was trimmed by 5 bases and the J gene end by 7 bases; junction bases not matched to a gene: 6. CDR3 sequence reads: CASSLPDRDGELFF. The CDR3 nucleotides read TGTGCCAGCAGTCTCCCGGACAGGGACGGGGAGCTGTTTTTT.

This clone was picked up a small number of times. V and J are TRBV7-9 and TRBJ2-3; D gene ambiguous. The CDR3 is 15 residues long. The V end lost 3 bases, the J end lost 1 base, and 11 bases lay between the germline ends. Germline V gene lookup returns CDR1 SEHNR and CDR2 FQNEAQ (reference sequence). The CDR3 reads CASSFSRHRTDTQYF. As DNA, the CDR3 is TGTGCCAGCAGCTTTTCCAGGCATCGCACAGATACGCAGTATTTT.